The 6 T cell receptor beta chains reported below all come from one sample, sequenced in a study of blood T cell repertoires in COVID-19. Sequenced by immunoSEQ multiplex PCR; TCRdb stores in-frame clones only, minus some. This sample has some 130,000 clones; almost 85% occur once, and the top ten carry about 1.5%. The sequenced sample was peripheral blood. These receptors were obtained from a man in his sixties with acute or convalescent COVID-19.

The CDR3 loop is CASSLDRVGTEAFF. The CDR3 DNA follows: TGTGCCAGCAGCTTGGACAGGGTGGGGACTGAAGCTTTCTTT. The V call is TRBV5-8, the J call TRBJ1-1; weak D call: TRBD1 (6 bases). The CDR3 is 14 residues long. Germline V CDR1 and CDR2: SGHTS, YDEGEE. Trimming took 0 bases from V and 5 from J, leaving 11 bases between them.

V and J are TRBV5-6 and TRBJ2-3; maybe TRBD1 (6 bases). This CDR3 is built from 16 residues. Germline V gene data show CDR1 as SGHDT and CDR2 as YYEEEE. V lost 6 bases and J lost 6, with 23 bases in between. Here the CDR3 DNA reads TGTGCCAGCAACCCCGTCCGGGACCATAGGGGGGATACGCAGTATTTT. Translation: CASNPVRDHRGDTQYF.

The chain is built from TRBV10-3 and TRBJ2-3; D is ambiguous. The CDR3 sequence is 11 residues long. With 5 bases removed from V and 5 bases from J, the gap between germline ends came to 5 bases. Per germline, CDR1 ENHRY and CDR2 SYGVKD. The CDR3 is CAISTGDTQYF. In DNA form, the CDR3 reads TGTGCCATCAGTACCGGAGATACGCAGTATTTT.

Of note for this clone: An end of the junction does not agree with germline; a read error may underlie this. This chain joins TRBV5-8 and TRBJ2-7, with D maybe TRBD2 (5 bases). The V gene's germline CDR1 is SGHTS and CDR2 YDEGEE. The CDR3 consists of 12 residues. The chain's CDR3 is CASSLYRGPINF. The DNA of the CDR3 is TGTGCCAGCAGCTTATATCGCGGGCCGATAAACTTC.

This clone was observed a few times. The same CDR3 also results from other DNA sequences found in this sample. The rearrangement uses TRBV14 and TRBJ1-2, with TRBD1 identical over 8 bases. The CDR3 spans 14 residues. With V trimmed by 3 bases and J by 2 bases, 2 bases remained unmatched. Germline values: CDR1 SGHDN, CDR2 FVKESK. The CDR3 region is CASSQRTGNYGYTF. The CDR3, as DNA: TGTGCCAGCAGCCAGCGGACAGGGAACTATGGCTACACCTTC.

This chain links TRBV7-8 with TRBJ1-5, with D possibly being TRBD1 (6 bases). Trimming took off 3 bases at V and 4 bases at J, with 13 bases between the two ends. CDR1 is SGHVS, CDR2 FQNEAQ, per germline. The CDR3 sequence is 15 residues long. The DNA for the CDR3 is TGTGCCAGCAGCTTTGCGGGGGCGAGAAATCAGCCCCAGCATTTT. This gives the protein CASSFAGARNQPQHF.